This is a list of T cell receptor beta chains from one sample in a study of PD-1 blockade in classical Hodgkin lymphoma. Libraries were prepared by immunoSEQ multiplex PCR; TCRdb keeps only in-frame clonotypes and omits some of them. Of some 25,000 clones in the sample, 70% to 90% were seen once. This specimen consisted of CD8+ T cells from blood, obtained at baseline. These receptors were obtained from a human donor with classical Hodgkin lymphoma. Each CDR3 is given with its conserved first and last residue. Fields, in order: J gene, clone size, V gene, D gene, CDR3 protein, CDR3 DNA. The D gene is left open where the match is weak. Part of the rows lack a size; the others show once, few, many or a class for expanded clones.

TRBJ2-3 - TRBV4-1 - CASSQEGWGDTQYF TGCGCCAGCAGCCAAGAGGGTTGGGGAGATACGCAGTATTTT
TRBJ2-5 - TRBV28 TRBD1 CASSSAVNRGYGETQYF TGTGCCAGCAGTTCGGCGGTTAACAGGGGGTACGGGGAGACCCAGTACTTC
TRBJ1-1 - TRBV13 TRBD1 CASSLGGTGVDEAFF TGTGCCAGCAGCTTAGGTGGGACAGGGGTAGATGAAGCTTTCTTT
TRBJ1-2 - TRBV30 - CAWSVGSENHYGYTF TGTGCCTGGAGTGTAGGGTCAGAAAATCACTATGGCTACACCTTC
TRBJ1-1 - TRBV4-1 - CASSQGAGAFF TGCGCCAGCAGCCAGGGGGCAGGAGCTTTCTTT
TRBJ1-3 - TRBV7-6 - CASSLAGVSPGNTIYF TGTGCCAGCAGCTTAGCGGGTGTCAGCCCTGGAAACACCATATATTTT
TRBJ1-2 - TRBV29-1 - CSVGDTTNYGYTF TGCAGCGTTGGCGATACTACTAACTATGGCTACACCTTC
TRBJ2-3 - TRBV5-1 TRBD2 CASSLDLAGEDTQYF TGCGCCAGCAGCTTGGACCTAGCGGGAGAGGATACGCAGTATTTT
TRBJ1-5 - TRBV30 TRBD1 CAWSVGTDSNQPQHF TGTGCCTGGAGTGTAGGGACAGATAGCAATCAGCCCCAGCATTTT
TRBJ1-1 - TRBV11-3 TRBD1 CASSPGQGFGEAFF TGTGCCAGCAGCCCGGGACAGGGTTTTGGTGAAGCTTTCTTT
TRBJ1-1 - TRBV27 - CASSDGLNTEAFF TGTGCCAGCAGTGATGGCCTAAACACTGAAGCTTTCTTT
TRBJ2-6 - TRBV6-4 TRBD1 CASRQDRVEHGANVLTF TGTGCCAGCAGACAGGACAGGGTGGAACATGGGGCCAACGTCCTGACTTTC
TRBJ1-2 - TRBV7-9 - CASSLGGGEGYTF TGTGCCAGCAGCTTAGGTGGGGGCGAAGGCTACACCTTC
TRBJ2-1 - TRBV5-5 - CASSKNGVEQFF TGTGCCAGCAGCAAGAACGGCGTTGAGCAGTTCTTC
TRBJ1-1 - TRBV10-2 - CASSHSQGTEAFF TGCGCCAGCAGCCACTCCCAGGGCACTGAAGCTTTCTTT
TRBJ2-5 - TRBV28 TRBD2 CASSLGGGRETQYF TGTGCCAGCAGTTTAGGGGGAGGGAGGGAGACCCAGTACTTC
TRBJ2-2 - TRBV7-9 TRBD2 CASSRRGPSGSNTGELFF TGTGCCAGCAGCCGACGCGGCCCTAGCGGCTCGAACACCGGGGAGCTGTTTTTT
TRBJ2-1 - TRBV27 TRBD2 CASSFRAGGGREQFF TGTGCCAGCAGTTTCCGTGCGGGAGGGGGCAGGGAGCAGTTCTTC
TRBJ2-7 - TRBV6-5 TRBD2 CASSYAGASYEQYF TGTGCCAGCAGTTACGCGGGAGCCTCCTACGAGCAGTACTTC
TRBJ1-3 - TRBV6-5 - CASSYSNGHPGNTIYF TGTGCCAGCAGTTACTCGAATGGGCACCCTGGAAACACCATATATTTT
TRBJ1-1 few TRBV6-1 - CASSESRGAMNTEAFF TGTGCCAGCAGTGAGTCCAGGGGAGCTATGAACACTGAAGCTTTCTTT
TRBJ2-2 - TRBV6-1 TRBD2 CATGFGAGVTGELFF TGTGCCACCGGATTTGGAGCGGGAGTTACCGGGGAGCTGTTTTTT
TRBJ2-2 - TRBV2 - CASTGGELFF TGTGCCAGCACAGGCGGGGAGCTGTTTTTT
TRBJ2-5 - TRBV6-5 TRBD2 CASSSLAGGIQETQYF TGTGCCAGCAGTTCCCTAGCGGGAGGCATACAAGAGACCCAGTACTTC
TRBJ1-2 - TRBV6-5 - CASSYSGGLYGYTF TGTGCCAGCAGTTACTCAGGGGGGCTCTATGGCTACACCTTC
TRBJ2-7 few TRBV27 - CATTPGRGGDEQYF TGTGCCACTACCCCTGGCAGGGGAGGCGACGAGCAGTACTTC
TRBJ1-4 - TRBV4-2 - CASSQALNEKLFF TGTGCCAGCAGCCAAGCACTTAATGAAAAACTGTTTTTT
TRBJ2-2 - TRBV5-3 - CARSLDGDEGTGELFF TGTGCCAGAAGCTTAGACGGAGACGAGGGCACCGGGGAGCTGTTTTTT
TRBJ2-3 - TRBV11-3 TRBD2 CASSSAASGRTDTQYF TGTGCCAGCAGCTCAGCCGCAAGCGGGAGAACAGATACGCAGTATTTT
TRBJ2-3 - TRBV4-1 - CASSPGPADTQYF TGCGCCAGCAGCCCAGGTCCGGCAGATACGCAGTATTTT
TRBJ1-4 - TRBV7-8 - CASSSREPAFEKLFF TGTGCCAGCAGCTCTCGGGAGCCTGCCTTCGAAAAACTGTTTTTT
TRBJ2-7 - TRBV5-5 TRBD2 CASSLGPGLAGGVSSDEQYF TGTGCCAGCAGCTTGGGCCCGGGACTAGCGGGAGGGGTCTCGTCCGACGAGCAGTACTTC
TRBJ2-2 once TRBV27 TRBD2 CASSTRVLAGHGELFF TGTGCCAGCAGCACCCGGGTTTTAGCGGGACACGGGGAGCTGTTTTTT
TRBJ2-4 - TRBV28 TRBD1 CASSTPRDRGAKNIQYF TGTGCCAGCAGTACCCCACGGGACAGGGGTGCCAAAAACATTCAGTACTTC
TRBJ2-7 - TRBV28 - CASSPFYMEYSYEQYF TGTGCCAGCAGTCCTTTCTACATGGAATACTCCTACGAGCAGTACTTC
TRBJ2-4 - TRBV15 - CATSTSTGNLAKNIQYF TGTGCCACCAGCACCTCAACAGGGAATTTAGCCAAAAACATTCAGTACTTC
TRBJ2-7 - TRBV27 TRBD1 CASAIRGHGYYEQYF TGTGCCAGCGCTATCAGGGGGCATGGATACTACGAGCAGTACTTC
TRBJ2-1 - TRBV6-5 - CASSTSSYNEQFF TGTGCCAGCTCAACGAGCTCCTACAATGAGCAGTTCTTC
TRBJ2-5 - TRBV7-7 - CASSLDYSQETQYF TGTGCTAGCAGCTTAGACTACAGTCAAGAGACCCAGTACTTC
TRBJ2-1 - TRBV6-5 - CASSYSWTSDEQFF TGTGCCAGCAGTTACTCCTGGACCTCGGATGAGCAGTTCTTC
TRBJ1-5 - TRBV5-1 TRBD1 CASSPFTGGGQPQHF TGCGCCAGCAGCCCGTTTACAGGGGGTGGTCAGCCCCAGCATTTT
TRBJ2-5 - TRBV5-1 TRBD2 CASSLVPLTSGRETQYF TGCGCCAGCAGCTTGGTCCCCCTGACTAGCGGGAGAGAGACCCAGTACTTC
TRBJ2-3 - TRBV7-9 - CASSFLSTDTQYF TGTGCCAGCAGCTTTCTAAGCACAGATACGCAGTATTTT
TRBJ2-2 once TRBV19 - CASSISGLWELFF TGTGCCAGTAGTATCTCCGGTCTCTGGGAGCTGTTTTTT
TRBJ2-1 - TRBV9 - CASSAKTSYNEQFF TGTGCCAGCAGCGCCAAAACTAGCTACAATGAGCAGTTCTTC
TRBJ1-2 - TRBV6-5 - CASSYSLSYGYTF TGTGCCAGCAGTTATTCCCTTTCCTATGGCTACACCTTC
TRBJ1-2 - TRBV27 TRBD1 CASSPSDTGGDYGYTF TGTGCCAGCAGTCCGTCTGACACAGGGGGAGACTATGGCTACACCTTC
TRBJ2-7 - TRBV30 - CAWSSRRGSDEQYF TGTGCCTGGAGTTCCCGGAGGGGGTCGGACGAGCAGTACTTC
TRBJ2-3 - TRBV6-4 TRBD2 CASSEEAGLAGVTQYF TGTGCCAGCAGTGAAGAAGCTGGACTAGCGGGAGTGACGCAGTATTTT
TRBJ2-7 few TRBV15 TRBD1 CATSRDRDRDEQYF TGTGCCACCAGCAGAGATCGGGACAGGGACGAGCAGTACTTC
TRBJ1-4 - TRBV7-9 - CASSLSGATNEKLFF TGTGCCAGCAGCTTATCGGGGGCAACTAATGAAAAACTGTTTTTT
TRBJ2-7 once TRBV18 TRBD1 CASSPIDRDGHEQYF TGTGCCAGCTCACCAATCGACAGGGACGGCCACGAGCAGTACTTC
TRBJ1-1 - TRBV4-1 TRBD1 CASSPTGRTEAFF TGCGCCAGCAGCCCGACAGGGCGCACTGAAGCTTTCTTT
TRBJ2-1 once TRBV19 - CASSIDSGIGYNEQFF TGTGCCAGTAGTATAGATTCGGGAATAGGTTACAATGAGCAGTTCTTC
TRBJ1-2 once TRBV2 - CASPGGNYGYTF TGTGCCAGCCCTGGGGGGAACTATGGCTACACCTTC
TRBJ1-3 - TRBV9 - CASSVAAWTHGRGETNTIYF TGTGCCAGCAGCGTAGCTGCGTGGACCCATGGGAGAGGGGAGACAAACACCATATATTTT